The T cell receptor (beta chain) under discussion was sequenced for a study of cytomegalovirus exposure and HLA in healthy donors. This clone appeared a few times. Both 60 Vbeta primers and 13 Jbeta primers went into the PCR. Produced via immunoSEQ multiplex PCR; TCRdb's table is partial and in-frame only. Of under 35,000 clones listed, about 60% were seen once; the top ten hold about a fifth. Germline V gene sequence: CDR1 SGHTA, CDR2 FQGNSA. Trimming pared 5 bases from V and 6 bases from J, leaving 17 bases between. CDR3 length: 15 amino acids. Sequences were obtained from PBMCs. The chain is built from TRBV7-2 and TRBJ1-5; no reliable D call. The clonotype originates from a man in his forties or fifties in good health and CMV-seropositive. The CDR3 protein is CASSLDNSHSQPQHF. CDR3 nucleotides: TGTGCCAGCAGCCTCGACAACTCCCACAGTCAGCCCCAGCATTTT.